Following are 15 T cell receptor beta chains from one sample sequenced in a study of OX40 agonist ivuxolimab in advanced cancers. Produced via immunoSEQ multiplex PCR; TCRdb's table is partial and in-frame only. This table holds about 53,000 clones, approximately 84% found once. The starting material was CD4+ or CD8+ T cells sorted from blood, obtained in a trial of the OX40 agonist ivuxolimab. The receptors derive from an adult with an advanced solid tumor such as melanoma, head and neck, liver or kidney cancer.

The CDR3 is CASKLAGGAYEQYF. In DNA form, the CDR3 reads TGTGCCAGCAAACTAGCGGGAGGAGCCTACGAGCAGTACTTC. This chain connects TRBV7-2 to TRBJ2-7; 12 bases fit TRBD2. The V gene end was trimmed by 7 bases and the J gene end by 2 bases; junction bases not matched to a gene: 3. The CDR3 is 14 amino acids. Germline V gene sequence: CDR1 SGHTA, CDR2 FQGNSA. Combining the CDR3 with reference TRBV7-2 and TRBJ2-7 gives the whole variable domain GAGVSQSPSNKVTEKGKDVELRCDPISGHTALYWYRQSLGQGLEFLIYFQGNSAPDKSGLPSDRFSAERTGGSVSTLTIQRTQQEDSAVYLCASKLAGGAYEQYFGPGTRLTVT.

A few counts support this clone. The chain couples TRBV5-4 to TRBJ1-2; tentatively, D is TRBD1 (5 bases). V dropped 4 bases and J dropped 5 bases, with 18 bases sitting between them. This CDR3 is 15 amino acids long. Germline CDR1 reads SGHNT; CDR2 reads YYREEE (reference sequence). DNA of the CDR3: TGTGCCAGCAGCCAAGATGCGGGGGTCGGATATGGCTACACCTTC. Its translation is CASSQDAGVGYGYTF.

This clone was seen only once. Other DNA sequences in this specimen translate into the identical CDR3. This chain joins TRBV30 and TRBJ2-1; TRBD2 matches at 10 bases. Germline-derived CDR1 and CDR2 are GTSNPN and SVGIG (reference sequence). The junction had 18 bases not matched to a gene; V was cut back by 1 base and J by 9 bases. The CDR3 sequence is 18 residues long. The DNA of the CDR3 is TGTGCCTGGAGTGGGGGACTATCAGGAGCGGGAGGGTCGAGTGAGCAGTTCTTC. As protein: CAWSGGLSGAGGSSEQFF.

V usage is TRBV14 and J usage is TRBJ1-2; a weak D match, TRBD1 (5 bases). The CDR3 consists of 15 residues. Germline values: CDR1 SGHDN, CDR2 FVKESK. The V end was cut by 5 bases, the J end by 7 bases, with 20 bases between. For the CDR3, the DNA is TGTGCCAGCAGCGAGCAAACCGGGACGCCGACTGGCTACACCTTC. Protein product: CASSEQTGTPTGYTF.

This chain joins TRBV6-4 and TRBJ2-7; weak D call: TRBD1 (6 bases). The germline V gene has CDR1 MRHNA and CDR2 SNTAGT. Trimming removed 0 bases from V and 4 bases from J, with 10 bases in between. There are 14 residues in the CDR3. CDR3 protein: CASSDSQGTYEQYF. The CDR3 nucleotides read TGTGCCAGCAGTGACTCGCAGGGGACATACGAGCAGTACTTC.

The CDR3 protein is CASSITWALGELFF. Written as DNA, the CDR3 is TGTGCCAGTAGTATAACGTGGGCCCTGGGGGAGCTGTTTTTT. V gene TRBV19 combines with J gene TRBJ2-2; D gene ambiguous. The CDR3 runs to 14 residues. Germline V gene data show CDR1 as LNHDA and CDR2 as SQIVND (reference sequence). Trimming pared 2 bases from V and 8 bases from J, leaving 12 bases between.

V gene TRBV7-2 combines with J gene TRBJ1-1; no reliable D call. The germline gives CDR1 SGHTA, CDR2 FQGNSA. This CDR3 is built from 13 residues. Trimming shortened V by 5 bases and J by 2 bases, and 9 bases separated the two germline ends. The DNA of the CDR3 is TGTGCCAGCAGCCCCGGCCCAAACACTGAAGCTTTCTTT. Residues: CASSPGPNTEAFF.

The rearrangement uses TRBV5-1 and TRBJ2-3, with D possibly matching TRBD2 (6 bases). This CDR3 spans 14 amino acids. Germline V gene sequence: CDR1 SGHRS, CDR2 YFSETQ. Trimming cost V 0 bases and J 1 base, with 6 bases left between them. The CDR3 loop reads CASSLGGGTDTQYF. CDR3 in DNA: TGCGCCAGCAGCTTGGGCGGGGGCACAGATACGCAGTATTTT. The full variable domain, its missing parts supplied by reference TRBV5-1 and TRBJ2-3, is KAGVTQTPRYLIKTRGQQVTLSCSPISGHRSVSWYQQTPGQGLQFLFEYFSETQRNKGNFPGRFSGRQFSNSRSEMNVSTLELGDSALYLCASSLGGGTDTQYFGPGTRLTVL.

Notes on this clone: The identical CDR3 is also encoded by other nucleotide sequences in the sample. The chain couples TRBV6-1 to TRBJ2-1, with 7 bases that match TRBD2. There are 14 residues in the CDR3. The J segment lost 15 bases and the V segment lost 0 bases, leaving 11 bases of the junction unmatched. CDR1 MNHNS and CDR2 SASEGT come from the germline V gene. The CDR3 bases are TGTGCCAGCAGTGAAGCGCTTCGGGCGGGAGTGCGGTTCTTC. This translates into CASSEALRAGVRFF.

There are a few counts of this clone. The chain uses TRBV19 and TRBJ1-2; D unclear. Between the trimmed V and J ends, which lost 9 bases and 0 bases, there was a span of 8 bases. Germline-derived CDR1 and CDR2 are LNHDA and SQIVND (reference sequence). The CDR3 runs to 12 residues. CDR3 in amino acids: CASSGPNYGYTF. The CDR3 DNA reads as TGTGCCAGCTCCGGGCCTAACTATGGCTACACCTTC.

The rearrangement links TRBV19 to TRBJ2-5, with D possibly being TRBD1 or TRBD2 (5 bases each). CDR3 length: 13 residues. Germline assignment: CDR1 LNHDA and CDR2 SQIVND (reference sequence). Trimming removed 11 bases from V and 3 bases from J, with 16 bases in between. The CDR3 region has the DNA TGTGCCGGCCTTCGGGACCCCGAAGAGACCCAGTACTTC. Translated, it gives CAGLRDPEETQYF.

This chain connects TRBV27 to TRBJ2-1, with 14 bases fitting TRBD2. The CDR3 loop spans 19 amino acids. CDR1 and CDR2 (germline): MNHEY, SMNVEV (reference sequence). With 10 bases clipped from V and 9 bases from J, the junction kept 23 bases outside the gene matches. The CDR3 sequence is CATNNKGLAGAAQGREQFF. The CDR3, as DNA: TGTGCCACAAACAATAAGGGACTAGCGGGAGCAGCGCAAGGGCGTGAGCAGTTCTTC.

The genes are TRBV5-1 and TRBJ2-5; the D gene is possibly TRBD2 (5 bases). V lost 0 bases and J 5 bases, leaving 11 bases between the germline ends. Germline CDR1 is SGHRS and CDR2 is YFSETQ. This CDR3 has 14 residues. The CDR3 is CASSLASGSETQYF. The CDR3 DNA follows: TGCGCCAGCAGCTTGGCGTCGGGGAGTGAGACCCAGTACTTC.

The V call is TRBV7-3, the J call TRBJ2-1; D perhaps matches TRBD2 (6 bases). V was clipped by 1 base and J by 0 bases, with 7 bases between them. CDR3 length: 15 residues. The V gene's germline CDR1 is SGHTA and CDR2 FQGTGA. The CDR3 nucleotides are TGTGCCAGCAGCTTAATGGGGGGCTCCTACAATGAGCAGTTCTTC. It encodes CASSLMGGSYNEQFF.

The CDR3 DNA is TGTGCCTGGTACCTCGACAGGGGTGGCTACACCTTC. This encodes CAWYLDRGGYTF. This chain links TRBV30 with TRBJ1-2, with 8 bases fitting TRBD1. The germline V gene has CDR1 GTSNPN and CDR2 SVGIG (reference sequence). There are 12 residues in the CDR3. V shed 5 bases and J 7 bases; nucleotides not matched to a gene: 6.